The present T cell receptor (beta chain) was sequenced within a study of blood T cell repertoires in COVID-19. Study in general: Sample material is recorded as cDNA or gDNA derived from T cells, B-cell-depleted T cells, or PBMCs.

Libraries were prepared by immunoSEQ multiplex PCR; TCRdb keeps only in-frame clonotypes and omits some of them. The data hold about 220,000 clones, with approximately 80% observed a single time. In assigning cohorts, the study relied on participant-reported clinical history. Germline-derived CDR1 and CDR2 are MNHNS and SASEGT. The length of the CDR3 is 17 residues. Trimming took 4 bases from V and 10 from J; bases not matched to a gene: 14. The TCR sequence derives from a woman aged 60-75 years who had recovered from COVID-19. The chain uses TRBV6-1 and TRBJ1-6; 9 bases fit TRBD1. The specimen sequenced was PBMCs or T cells enriched from blood (not recorded which). CDR3 bases: TGTGCCAGCAGTGGGGTCCCGGGACAGGGTGTAAGGTCACCCCTCCACTTT. This translates into CASSGVPGQGVRSPLHF.